The 16 T cell receptor beta chains given below trace back to one sample, sequenced in a study of T cell clonality in common variable immunodeficiency. The table came from immunoSEQ multiplex PCR; TCRdb's copy has only in-frame clones and leaves some out. This sample comprises about 34,000 clones, none seen once only. Sample: peripheral blood mononuclear cells. Receptors originate from a person between 18 and 70 years old in good health.

This clone was observed at least ten times. The read halts 3 residues ahead of the CDR3 end, with the missing end drawn from the germline J gene. V is TRBV20-1 and J is TRBJ2-7; 9 bases match TRBD1. V trimming: 3 bases; J trimming: 3 bases; junction bases outside the gene matches: 3. The germline V gene has CDR1 DFQATT and CDR2 SNEGSKA (reference sequence). The CDR3 totals 13 residues. Incomplete CDR3 DNA: TGCAGTGCTAGCCGGGACAGGGTCTACGAG. This codes for CSASRDRVYE. The whole CDR3 is CSASRDRVYEQYF.

In its sample, this clone was seen a few times. Sequencing ends 3 residues short of the CDR3 end; the germline J gene provides the rest. The V and J genes are TRBV20-1 and TRBJ1-6, with 7 bases identical to TRBD1. Germline trimming cut 6 bases from V and 3 bases from J; bases unmatched to any gene: 5. Germline V gene lookup returns CDR1 DFQATT and CDR2 SNEGSKA (reference sequence). The CDR3 is 14 amino acids. Partial CDR3 DNA: TGCAGTGCCCGGGACAGCTTCTATAATTCACCC. Residues: CSARDSFYNSP. The CDR3 in its entirety is CSARDSFYNSPLHF.

Ten or more counts support this clone. The CDR3 sequence: CASSLNEGLNMNTEAFF. The DNA read from the CDR3 is TGTGCCAGCAGTCTCAACGAGGGTCTCAACATGAACACTGAA. The chain couples TRBV28 to TRBJ1-1; D remains unclear. Read data end 3 residues before the CDR3 end; the end is taken from the germline J gene. The V end was cut by 5 bases, the J end by 0 bases, with 19 bases between. Germline loops: CDR1 MDHEN, CDR2 SYDVKM. CDR3 size: 17 residues. Based on the CDR3 plus reference TRBV28 and TRBJ1-1, the full variable domain is DVKVTQSSRYLVKRTGEKVFLECVQDMDHENMFWYRQDPGLGLRLIYFSYDVKMKEKGDIPEGYSVSREKKERFSLILESASTNQTSMYLCASSLNEGLNMNTEAFFGQGTRLTVV.

There are many counts of this clone. The missing CDR3 end, 3 residues past where the read stops, is filled in from the germline J gene. This chain uses TRBV20-1 with TRBJ2-3; weak D call: TRBD1 (5 bases). Germline V gene data show CDR1 as DFQATT and CDR2 as SNEGSKA (reference sequence). The CDR3 is 15 residues long. Trimming pared 6 bases from V and 0 bases from J, leaving 16 bases between. CDR3 region: CSADDRATSTDTQYF. The DNA read from the CDR3 is TGCAGTGCAGACGACAGAGCTACTAGCACAGATACG.

This clone came up many times. The DNA ends 3 residues before the CDR3 does, and the rest of the CDR3 is filled in from the germline J gene. The genes are TRBV27 and TRBJ2-3; the match to TRBD2 covers 7 bases. Germline CDR1 MNHEY, CDR2 SMNVEV (reference sequence). The CDR3 is made up of 17 amino acids. V shed 5 bases and J 6 bases; nucleotides not matched to a gene: 17. The DNA read from the CDR3 is TGTGCCAGCAGTCCACCCTGGACTAGTCGATTAGAGGATACG. This gives the protein CASSPPWTSRLEDT. The CDR3 in full is CASSPPWTSRLEDTQYF.

The sample holds many counts of this clone. The read comes to an end 3 residues before the CDR3 does, leaving the germline J gene to fill in the end. V usage is TRBV28 and J usage is TRBJ1-5; D gene unclear. The V and J ends lost 3 bases and 6 bases respectively, with 6 bases between them. This CDR3 has 12 residues. CDR1 is MDHEN, CDR2 SYDVKM, per germline. Incomplete CDR3 DNA: TGTGCCAGCAGTTTTTCGGTTCAGCCC. This translates into CASSFSVQP. The full CDR3 is CASSFSVQPQHF.

This clone was counted ten times or more. Coverage ceases 3 residues before the CDR3 finishes, and the germline J gene fills in the end. This chain links TRBV2 with TRBJ2-5, with D tentatively TRBD1 (6 bases). The CDR3 extends over 13 amino acids. V gave up 6 bases and J gave up 1 base, with 9 bases separating them. CDR1 is SNHLY, CDR2 FYNNEI, per germline. The CDR3 DNA, read in part, is TGTGCCAGCAGGATCAGGGGCCAAGAGACC. Translated: CASRIRGQET. The whole CDR3 protein is CASRIRGQETQYF. Supplemented by reference TRBV2 and TRBJ2-5, the full variable domain reads EPEVTQTPSHQVTQMGQEVILRCVPISNHLYFYWYRQILGQKVEFLVSFYNNEISEKSEIFDDQFSVERPDGSNFTLKIRSTKLEDSAMYFCASRIRGQETQYFGPGTRLLVL.

At least ten counts were recorded for this clone. The read is 3 residues too short to cover the CDR3 end, so that end is filled in from the germline J gene. The chain links TRBV20-1 to TRBJ1-6, with D perhaps matching TRBD1 (6 bases). Germline V CDR1 and CDR2: DFQATT, SNEGSKA (reference sequence). This CDR3 spans 15 amino acids. Trimming cost V 2 bases and J 7 bases, with 15 bases left between them. CDR3 sequence reads: CSARNWGTPNSPLHF. The covered CDR3 bases are TGCAGTGCTAGAAACTGGGGGACACCCAATTCACCC.

This clone occurred many times. The read ends 3 residues early relative to the CDR3; the germline J gene fills the gap. V is TRBV2 and J is TRBJ2-2; TRBD1 matches 10 bases. The CDR3 extends over 15 amino acids. Germline V CDR1 and CDR2: SNHLY, FYNNEI. With V trimmed by 4 bases and J by 5 bases, 4 bases remained unmatched. CDR3 region: CASSARDRGTGELFF. The sequenced part of the CDR3 DNA is TGTGCCAGCAGTGCTCGGGACAGGGGAACCGGGGAG.

The table lists this clone with many counts. Coverage ceases 3 residues before the CDR3 finishes, and the germline J gene fills in the end. This sequence joins TRBV15 and TRBJ2-7, with D perhaps TRBD1 (5 bases). V dropped 5 bases and J dropped 2 bases, with 13 bases sitting between them. Germline lookup yields CDR1 LNHNV and CDR2 YYDKDF (reference sequence). The CDR3 spans 14 residues. CDR3 residues: CATSQGSNAYEQYF. The part of the CDR3 DNA that was read is TGTGCCACCAGCCAGGGATCAAACGCCTACGAG.

This clone was recorded at least ten times. From the germline J gene comes the end of the CDR3, since the read stops 3 residues before it. This chain connects TRBV6-1 to TRBJ2-7, with no clear D. Germline CDR1 and CDR2: MNHNS and SASEGT. V lost 4 bases to trimming and J lost 4 bases, with 11 bases between them. CDR3 length: 13 amino acids. The CDR3 bases that were read are TGTGCCAGCAGTGTATCAGAGATTTACGAG. This translates into CASSVSEIYE. The entire CDR3 reads CASSVSEIYEQYF.

This clone was observed many times. The read ends 3 residues before the CDR3 terminus; that terminus is restored from the germline J gene. The chain uses TRBV5-1 and TRBJ2-7; weak D call: TRBD1 (5 bases). This CDR3 region has 16 residues. V lost 1 base to trimming and J lost 0 bases, with 14 bases between them. CDR1 and CDR2 (germline): SGHRS, YFSETQ. The covered CDR3 bases are TGCGCCAGCAGCTTGTCTGGAACTGACAGCTCCTACGAG. It translates to CASSLSGTDSSYE. The entire CDR3 is CASSLSGTDSSYEQYF. Supplemented by reference TRBV5-1 and TRBJ2-7, the full variable domain reads KAGVTQTPRYLIKTRGQQVTLSCSPISGHRSVSWYQQTPGQGLQFLFEYFSETQRNKGNFPGRFSGRQFSNSRSEMNVSTLELGDSALYLCASSLSGTDSSYEQYFGPGTRLTVT.

This clone has a count of ten or more. The CDR3 extends 3 residues past the end of the read, so its final part is completed from the germline J gene. This rearrangement joins TRBV29-1 to TRBJ2-7, with 7 bases matching TRBD1. In germline, CDR1 is SQVTM, CDR2 ANQGSEA. With V trimmed by 5 bases and J by 2 bases, 6 bases remained unmatched. The CDR3 extends over 13 amino acids. The sequenced CDR3 bases are TGCAGCGTTACAGGGGCCATTACCTACGAG. Translation gives CSVTGAITYE. The CDR3 as a whole reads CSVTGAITYEQYF.

This clone has a count of ten or more. The CDR3 here is CASSLGGGFYEQYF. The covered CDR3 bases are TGCGCCAGCAGCTTGGGCGGGGGGTTCTACGAG. V gene TRBV5-1 combines with J gene TRBJ2-7; 8 nucleotides line up with TRBD2. The read halts 3 residues ahead of the CDR3 end, with the missing end drawn from the germline J gene. Trimming cost V 0 bases and J 3 bases; bases outside gene matches: 2. Germline V gene sequence: CDR1 SGHRS, CDR2 YFSETQ. This CDR3 spans 14 amino acids.

The sample holds many counts of this clone. The covered CDR3 bases are TGCAGTGCTAGAGATCCTGGCGGGAAGCACTACAATGAG. Protein product: CSARDPGGKHYNE. The full CDR3 reads CSARDPGGKHYNEQFF. The V gene is TRBV20-1, the J gene TRBJ2-1, with D perhaps TRBD2 (6 bases). The CDR3 goes on 3 residues after the read ends, and that part is filled in from the germline J gene. The CDR3 totals 16 residues. V dropped 0 bases and J dropped 3 bases, with 15 bases sitting between them. In germline, CDR1 is DFQATT, CDR2 SNEGSKA (reference sequence).

This clone has at least ten counts. The read ends 3 residues before the CDR3 terminus; that terminus is restored from the germline J gene. The V call is TRBV20-1, the J call TRBJ1-3, with 7 bases identical to TRBD1. The length of the CDR3 is 14 residues. Trimming removed 3 bases from V and 4 bases from J; junction bases left unmatched: 6. Germline V gene sequence: CDR1 DFQATT, CDR2 SNEGSKA (reference sequence). CDR3 in amino acids: CSARETGTGNTIYF. The CDR3 DNA, read in part, is TGCAGTGCTAGGGAGACAGGGACCGGAAACACC.